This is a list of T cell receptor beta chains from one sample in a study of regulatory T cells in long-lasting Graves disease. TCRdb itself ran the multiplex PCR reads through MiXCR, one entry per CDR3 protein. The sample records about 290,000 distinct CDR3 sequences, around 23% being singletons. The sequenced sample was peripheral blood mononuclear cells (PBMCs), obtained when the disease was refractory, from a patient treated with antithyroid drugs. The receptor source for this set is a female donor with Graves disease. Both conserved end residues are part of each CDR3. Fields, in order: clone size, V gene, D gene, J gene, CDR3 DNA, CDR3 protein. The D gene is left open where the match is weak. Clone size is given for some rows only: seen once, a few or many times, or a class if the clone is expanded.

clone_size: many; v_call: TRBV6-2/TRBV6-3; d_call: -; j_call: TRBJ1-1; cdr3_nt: TGTGCCAGCAGTTACTTAGGGGTGAACACTGAAGCTTTCTTT; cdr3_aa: CASSYLGVNTEAFF
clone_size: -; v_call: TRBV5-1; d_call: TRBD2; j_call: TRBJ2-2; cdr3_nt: TGCGCCAGCAAGACTAGCACGAACACCGGGGAGCTGTTTTTT; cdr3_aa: CASKTSTNTGELFF
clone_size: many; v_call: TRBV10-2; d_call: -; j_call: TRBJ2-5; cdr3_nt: TGCGCCAGCAGTCGGGAAGGGGAAGAGACCCAGTACTTC; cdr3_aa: CASSREGEETQYF
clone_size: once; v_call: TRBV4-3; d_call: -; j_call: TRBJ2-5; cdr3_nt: TGCGCCAGCAGCCAAGATGAGCAGGGGACCCAGTACTTC; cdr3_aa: CASSQDEQGTQYF
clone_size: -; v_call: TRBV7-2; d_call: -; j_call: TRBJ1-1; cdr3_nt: TGTGCCAGCAGCCTTAGGGGGTCAATTTGGGAAGCTTTCTTT; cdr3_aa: CASSLRGSIWEAFF
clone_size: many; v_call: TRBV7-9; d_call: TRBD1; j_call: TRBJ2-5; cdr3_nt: TGTGCCAGCAGCAAAGGACAGGGCGAAGAGACCCAGTACTTC; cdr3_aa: CASSKGQGEETQYF
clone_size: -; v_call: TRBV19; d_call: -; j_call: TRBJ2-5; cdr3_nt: TGTGCCAGTAGCCCGTGGAGGGGCGGCTACCAAGAGACCCAGTACTTC; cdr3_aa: CASSPWRGGYQETQYF
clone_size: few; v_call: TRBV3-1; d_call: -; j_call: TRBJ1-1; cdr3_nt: TGTGCCAGCAGCCAAACCAGGGTAACTGAAGCTTTCTTT; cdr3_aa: CASSQTRVTEAFF
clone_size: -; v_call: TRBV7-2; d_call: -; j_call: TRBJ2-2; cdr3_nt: TGTGCCAGCAGCTTGCGACAGTACACCGGGGAGCTGTTTTTT; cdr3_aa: CASSLRQYTGELFF
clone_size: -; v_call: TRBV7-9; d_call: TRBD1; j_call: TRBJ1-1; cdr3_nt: TGTGCCAGCAGCTTAACAGGGGGCAGAGGGACTGAAGCTTTCTTT; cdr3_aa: CASSLTGGRGTEAFF
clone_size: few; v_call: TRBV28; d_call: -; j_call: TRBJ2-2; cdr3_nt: TGTGCCAGCAGTTTTTGGGGAAGGAGTACCGGGGAGCTGTTTTTT; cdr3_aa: CASSFWGRSTGELFF
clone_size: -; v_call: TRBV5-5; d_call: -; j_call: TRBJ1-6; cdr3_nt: TGTGCCAGCTCCCTCGTGGGCCAGGATAATTCACCCCTCCACTTT; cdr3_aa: CASSLVGQDNSPLHF
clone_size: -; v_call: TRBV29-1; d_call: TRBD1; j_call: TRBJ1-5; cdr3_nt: TGCAGCGTTGGACAGGGGGCTGGGGATCAGCCCCAGCATTTT; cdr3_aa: CSVGQGAGDQPQHF
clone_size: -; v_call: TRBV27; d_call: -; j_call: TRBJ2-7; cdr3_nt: TGTGCCAGCAGCCCCGTCGGGGGCGAGCAGTACTTC; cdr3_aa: CASSPVGGEQYF
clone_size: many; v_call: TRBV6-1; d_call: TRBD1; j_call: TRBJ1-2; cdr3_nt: TGTGCCAGCAATTCACAGGGGGAGAGCTATGGCTACACCTTC; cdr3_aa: CASNSQGESYGYTF
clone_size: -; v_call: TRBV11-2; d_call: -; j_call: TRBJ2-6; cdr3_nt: TGTGCCAGCAGCGCCCCCTTTGGGGCCAACGTCCTGACTTTC; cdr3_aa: CASSAPFGANVLTF